This record covers a single TCR beta chain. CDR3 length: 13 residues. Germline values: CDR1 SGHRS, CDR2 YFSETQ. TCRdb reworked the 5' RACE reads into one entry per CDR3 protein, no DNA. The sample totals fewer than 350,000 distinct CDR3 sequences. Unfractionated whole blood yielded total RNA, and T cells were not sorted. This specimen belongs to a study of monozygotic twins with inflammatory bowel disease. V usage is TRBV5-1 and J usage is TRBJ1-2; absent DNA, TCRdb's TRBD1 call cannot be checked. The sequence came from a human donor with ulcerative colitis or Crohn's disease, or a healthy co-twin of an affected twin (not recorded which). The sequencing input was blood. CDR3 residues: CASSQDRVGGYTF.